The 2 T cell receptor beta chains presented below share a single source sample, sequenced in a study of shared clonotypes between healthy human individuals. This table comes from immunoSEQ multiplex PCR, and its TCRdb copy is limited to in-frame clones, with some not included. Of fewer than 650,000 clones in the sample, 70% to 80% were seen once. Material: PBMCs. These receptors were taken from a woman in her 40s in good health. Some clones in this sample may be carry-over from other donors' samples.

Remarks on this clone: The likely explanation is a read error, given a far larger clone one base away. Different DNA sequences within this sample yield the same CDR3. V usage is TRBV29-1 and J usage is TRBJ1-2, with TRBD1 identical over 7 bases. The ends lost 8 bases at V and 6 bases at J; junction bases unmatched: 9. The CDR3 spans 12 residues. Germline V gene data show CDR1 as SQVTM and CDR2 as ANQGSEA. Here the CDR3 reads CSSLGQDHGYTF. Here the CDR3 DNA reads TGCAGCAGCCTTGGACAGGACCATGGCTACACCTTC. The whole variable domain, filled in from reference TRBV29-1 and TRBJ1-2, reads SAVISQKPSRDICQRGTSLTIQCQVDSQVTMMFWYRQQPGQSLTLIATANQGSEATYESGFVIDKFPISRPNLTFSTLTVSNMSPEDSSIYLCSSLGQDHGYTFGSGTRLTVV.

This clone was recorded at least ten times. The V gene is TRBV14, the J gene TRBJ2-7; TRBD2 aligns across 12 bases. Germline V lookup: CDR1 SGHDN, CDR2 FVKESK. V shed 2 bases and J 6 bases; nucleotides not matched to a gene: 8. This CDR3 region has 16 residues. CDR3 loop: CASSQKRLAGVSEQYF. Written as DNA, the CDR3 is TGTGCCAGCAGCCAAAAAAGACTAGCGGGAGTGAGCGAGCAGTACTTC.